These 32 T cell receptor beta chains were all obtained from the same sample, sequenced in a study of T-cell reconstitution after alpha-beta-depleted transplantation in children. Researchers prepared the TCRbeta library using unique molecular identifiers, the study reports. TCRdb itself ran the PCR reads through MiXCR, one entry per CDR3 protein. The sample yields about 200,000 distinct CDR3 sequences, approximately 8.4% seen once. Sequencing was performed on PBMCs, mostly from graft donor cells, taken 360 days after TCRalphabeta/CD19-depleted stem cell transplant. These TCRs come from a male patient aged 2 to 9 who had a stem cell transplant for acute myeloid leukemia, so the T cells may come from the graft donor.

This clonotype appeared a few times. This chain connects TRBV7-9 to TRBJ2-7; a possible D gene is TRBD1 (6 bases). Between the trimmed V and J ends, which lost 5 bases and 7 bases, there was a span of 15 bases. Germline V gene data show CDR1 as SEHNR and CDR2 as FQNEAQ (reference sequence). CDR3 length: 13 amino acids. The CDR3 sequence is CASSQATGLEQYF. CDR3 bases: TGTGCCAGCAGCCAAGCGACAGGTCTGGAGCAGTACTTC.

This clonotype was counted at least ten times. The CDR3, as DNA: TGCAGTGCAACCATGACAGCAACCACCGGGGAGCTGTTTTTT. Its translation: CSATMTATTGELFF. V gene TRBV20-1 combines with J gene TRBJ2-2; D possibly corresponds to TRBD1 (5 bases). This CDR3 spans 14 amino acids. Germline values: CDR1 DFQATT, CDR2 SNEGSKA (reference sequence). V was shortened by 6 bases and J by 4 bases, with 15 bases between the two germline ends.

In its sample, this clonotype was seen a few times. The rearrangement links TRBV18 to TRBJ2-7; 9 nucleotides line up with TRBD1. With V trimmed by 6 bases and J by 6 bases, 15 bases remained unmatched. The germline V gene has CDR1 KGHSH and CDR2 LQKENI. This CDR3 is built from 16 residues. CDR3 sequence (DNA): TGTGCCAGCTCCTTAATGTCCGGGACAGGGAATGGCGAGCAGTACGTC. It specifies CASSLMSGTGNGEQYV.

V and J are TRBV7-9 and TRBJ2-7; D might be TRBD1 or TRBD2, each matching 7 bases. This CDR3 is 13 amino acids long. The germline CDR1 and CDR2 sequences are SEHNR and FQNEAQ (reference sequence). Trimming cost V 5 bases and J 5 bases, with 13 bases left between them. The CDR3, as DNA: TGTGCCAGCAGCGTGACAGGGAGGGACGAGCAGTACTTC. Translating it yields CASSVTGRDEQYF.

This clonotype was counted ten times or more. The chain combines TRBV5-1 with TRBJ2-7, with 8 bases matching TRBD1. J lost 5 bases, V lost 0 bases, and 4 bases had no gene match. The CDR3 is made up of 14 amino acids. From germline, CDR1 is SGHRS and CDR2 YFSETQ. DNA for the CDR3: TGCGCCAGCAGCTTGGGCGGCAGGGGGCACGAGCAGTACGTC. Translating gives CASSLGGRGHEQYV.

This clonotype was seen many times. The CDR3 loop is CASSLRRGPYEQYF. For the CDR3, the DNA is TGCGCCAGCAGCTTGCGCAGGGGGCCCTACGAGCAGTACTTC. V gene TRBV5-1 combines with J gene TRBJ2-7; 8 nucleotides align to TRBD1. This CDR3 is 14 amino acids long. Trimming cost V 1 base and J 2 bases; bases outside gene matches: 2. Germline V gene sequence: CDR1 SGHRS, CDR2 YFSETQ.

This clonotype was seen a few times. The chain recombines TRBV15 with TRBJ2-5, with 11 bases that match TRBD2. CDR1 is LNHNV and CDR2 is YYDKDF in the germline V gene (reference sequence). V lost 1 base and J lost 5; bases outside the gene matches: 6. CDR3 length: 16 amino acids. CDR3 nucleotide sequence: TGTGCCACCAGCAGAGTAACTAGCGGGAGTAGGGAGACCCAGTACTTC. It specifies CATSRVTSGSRETQYF.

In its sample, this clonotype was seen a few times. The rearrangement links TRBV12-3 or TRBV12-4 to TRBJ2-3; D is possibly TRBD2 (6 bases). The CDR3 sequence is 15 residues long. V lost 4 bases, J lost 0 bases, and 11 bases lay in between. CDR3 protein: CASSWGGASTDTQYF. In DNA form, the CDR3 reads TGTGCCAGCAGTTGGGGCGGGGCTAGCACAGATACGCAGTATTTT.

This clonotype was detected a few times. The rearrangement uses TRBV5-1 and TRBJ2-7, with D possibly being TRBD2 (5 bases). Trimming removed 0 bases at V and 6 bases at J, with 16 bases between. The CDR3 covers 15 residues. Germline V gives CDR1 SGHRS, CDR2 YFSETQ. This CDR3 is CASSLGVAGGSEQYV. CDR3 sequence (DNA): TGCGCCAGCAGCTTGGGGGTAGCCGGCGGGTCCGAGCAGTACGTC.

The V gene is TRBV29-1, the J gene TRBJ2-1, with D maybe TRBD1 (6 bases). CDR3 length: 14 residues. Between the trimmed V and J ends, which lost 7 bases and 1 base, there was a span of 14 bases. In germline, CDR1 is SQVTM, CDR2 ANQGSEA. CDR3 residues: CSAVGGGSYNEQFF. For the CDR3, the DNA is TGCAGCGCGGTAGGGGGTGGTTCCTACAATGAGCAGTTCTTC.

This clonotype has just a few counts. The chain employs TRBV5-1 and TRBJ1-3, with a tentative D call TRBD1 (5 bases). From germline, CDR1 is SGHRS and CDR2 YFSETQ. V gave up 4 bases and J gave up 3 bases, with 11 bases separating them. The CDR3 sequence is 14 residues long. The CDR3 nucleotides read TGCGCCAGCAGCCGAGGGGTTGGTGGAAACACCATATATTTT. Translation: CASSRGVGGNTIYF. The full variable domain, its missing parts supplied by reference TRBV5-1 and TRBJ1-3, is KAGVTQTPRYLIKTRGQQVTLSCSPISGHRSVSWYQQTPGQGLQFLFEYFSETQRNKGNFPGRFSGRQFSNSRSEMNVSTLELGDSALYLCASSRGVGGNTIYFGEGSWLTVV.

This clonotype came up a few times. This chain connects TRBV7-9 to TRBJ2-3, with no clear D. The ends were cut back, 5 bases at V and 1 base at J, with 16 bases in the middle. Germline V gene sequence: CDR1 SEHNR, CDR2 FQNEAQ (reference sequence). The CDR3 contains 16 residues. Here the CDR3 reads CASSPPGRRGTDTQYF. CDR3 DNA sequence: TGTGCCAGCAGCCCCCCCGGGCGTCGAGGCACAGATACGCAGTATTTT.

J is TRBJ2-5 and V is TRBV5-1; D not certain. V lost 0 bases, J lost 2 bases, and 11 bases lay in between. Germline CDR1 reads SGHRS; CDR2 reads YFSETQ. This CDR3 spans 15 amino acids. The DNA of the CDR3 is TGCGCCAGCAGCTTGGTTTCTACTTTACAAGAGACCCAGTACTTC. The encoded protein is CASSLVSTLQETQYF.

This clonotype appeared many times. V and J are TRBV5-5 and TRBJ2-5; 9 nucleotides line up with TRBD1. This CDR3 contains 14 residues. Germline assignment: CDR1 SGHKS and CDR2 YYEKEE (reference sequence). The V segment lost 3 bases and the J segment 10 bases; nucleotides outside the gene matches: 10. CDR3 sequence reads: CASSWMPGQGSQYF. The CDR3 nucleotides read TGTGCCAGCAGCTGGATGCCGGGACAGGGAAGCCAGTACTTC.

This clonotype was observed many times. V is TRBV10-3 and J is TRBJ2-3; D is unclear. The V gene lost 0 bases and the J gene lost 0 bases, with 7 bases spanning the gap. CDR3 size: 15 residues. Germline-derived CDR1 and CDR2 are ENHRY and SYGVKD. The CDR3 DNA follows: TGTGCCATCAGTGAGTCGAGATTAAGCACAGATACGCAGTATTTT. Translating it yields CAISESRLSTDTQYF.

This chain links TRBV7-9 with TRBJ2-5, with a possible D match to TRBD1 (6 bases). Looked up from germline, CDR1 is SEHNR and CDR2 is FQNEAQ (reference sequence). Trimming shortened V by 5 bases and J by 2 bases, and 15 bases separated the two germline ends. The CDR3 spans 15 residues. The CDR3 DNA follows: TGTGCCAGCAGCCCCCCTACAGGGCTACAAGAGACCCAGTACTTC. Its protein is CASSPPTGLQETQYF.

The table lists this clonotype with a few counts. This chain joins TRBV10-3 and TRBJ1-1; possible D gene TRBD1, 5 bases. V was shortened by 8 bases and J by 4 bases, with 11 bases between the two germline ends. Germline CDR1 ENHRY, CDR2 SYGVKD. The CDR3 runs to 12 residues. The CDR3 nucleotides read TGTGCCATCCGGGGGATGATCACTGAAGCTTTCTTT. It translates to CAIRGMITEAFF.

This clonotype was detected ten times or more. The CDR3: CASSSGVNTEAFF. CDR3 coding DNA: TGTGCCAGCAGTTCGGGGGTGAACACTGAAGCTTTCTTT. This chain joins TRBV7-2 and TRBJ1-1; weak D call: TRBD1 (5 bases). CDR3 length: 13 residues. The V end was cut by 6 bases, the J end by 0 bases, with 8 bases between. Germline V gene sequence: CDR1 SGHTA, CDR2 FQGNSA.

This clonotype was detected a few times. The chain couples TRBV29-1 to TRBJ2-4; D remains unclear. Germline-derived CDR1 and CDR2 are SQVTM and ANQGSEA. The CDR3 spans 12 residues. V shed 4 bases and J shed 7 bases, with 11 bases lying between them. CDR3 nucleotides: TGCAGCGTTGGGGCGGCTCCGAACATTCAGTACTTC. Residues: CSVGAAPNIQYF.

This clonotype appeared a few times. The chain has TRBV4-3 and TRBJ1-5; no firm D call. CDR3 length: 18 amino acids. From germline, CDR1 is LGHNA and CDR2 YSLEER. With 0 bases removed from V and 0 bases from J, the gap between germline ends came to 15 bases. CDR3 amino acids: CASSQDPPGAYSNQPQHF. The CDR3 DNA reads TGCGCCAGCAGCCAAGATCCTCCAGGAGCATATAGCAATCAGCCCCAGCATTTT.

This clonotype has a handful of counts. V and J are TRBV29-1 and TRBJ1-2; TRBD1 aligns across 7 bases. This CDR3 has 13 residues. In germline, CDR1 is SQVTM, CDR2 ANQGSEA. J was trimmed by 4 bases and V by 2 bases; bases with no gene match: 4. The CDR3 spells CSVEWTGGYGYTF. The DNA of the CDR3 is TGCAGCGTTGAATGGACAGGCGGCTATGGCTACACCTTC. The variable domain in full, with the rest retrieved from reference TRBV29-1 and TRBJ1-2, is SAVISQKPSRDICQRGTSLTIQCQVDSQVTMMFWYRQQPGQSLTLIATANQGSEATYESGFVIDKFPISRPNLTFSTLTVSNMSPEDSSIYLCSVEWTGGYGYTFGSGTRLTVV.

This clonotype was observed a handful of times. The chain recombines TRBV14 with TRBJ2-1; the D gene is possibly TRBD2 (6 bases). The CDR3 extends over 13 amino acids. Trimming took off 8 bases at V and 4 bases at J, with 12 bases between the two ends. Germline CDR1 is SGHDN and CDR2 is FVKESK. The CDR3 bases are TGTGCCAGCGGGGACTTGGCTTACAATGAGCAGTTCTTC. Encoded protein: CASGDLAYNEQFF.

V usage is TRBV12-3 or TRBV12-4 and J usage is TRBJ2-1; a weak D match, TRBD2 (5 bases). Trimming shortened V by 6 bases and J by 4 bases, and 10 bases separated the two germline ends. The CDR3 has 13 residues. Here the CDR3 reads CASRRPGYNEQFF. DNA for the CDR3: TGTGCCAGCAGACGGCCGGGATACAATGAGCAGTTCTTC.

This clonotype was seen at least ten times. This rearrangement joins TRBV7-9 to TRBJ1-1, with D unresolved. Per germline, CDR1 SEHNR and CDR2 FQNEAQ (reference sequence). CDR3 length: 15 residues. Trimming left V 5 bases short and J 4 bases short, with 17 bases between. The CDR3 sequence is CASSPQKGLGTEAFF. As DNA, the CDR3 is TGTGCCAGCAGCCCCCAAAAAGGGCTGGGCACTGAAGCTTTCTTT.

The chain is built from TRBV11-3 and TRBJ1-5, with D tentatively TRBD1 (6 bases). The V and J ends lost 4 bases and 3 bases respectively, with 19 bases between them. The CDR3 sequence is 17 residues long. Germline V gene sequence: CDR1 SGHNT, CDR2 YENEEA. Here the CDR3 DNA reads TGTGCCAGCAGCTCAGCAGCGAGTCAGGGGTTCAATCAGCCCCAGCATTTT. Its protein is CASSSAASQGFNQPQHF.

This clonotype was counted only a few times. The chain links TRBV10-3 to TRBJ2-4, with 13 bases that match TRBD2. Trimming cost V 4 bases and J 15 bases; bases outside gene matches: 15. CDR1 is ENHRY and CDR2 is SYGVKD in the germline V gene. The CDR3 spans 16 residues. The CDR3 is CAISAALGLAGPGLYF. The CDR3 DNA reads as TGTGCCATCAGTGCGGCCTTGGGACTAGCGGGACCCGGATTGTACTTC.

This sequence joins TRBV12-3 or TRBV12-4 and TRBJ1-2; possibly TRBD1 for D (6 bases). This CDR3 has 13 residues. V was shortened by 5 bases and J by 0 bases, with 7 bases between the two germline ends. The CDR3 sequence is CASSRTANYGYTF. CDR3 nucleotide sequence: TGTGCCAGCAGTCGGACAGCTAACTATGGCTACACCTTC.

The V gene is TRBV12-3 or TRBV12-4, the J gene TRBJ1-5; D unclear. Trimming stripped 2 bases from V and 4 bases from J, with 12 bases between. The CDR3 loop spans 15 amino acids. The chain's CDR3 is CASSLSLVENQPQHF. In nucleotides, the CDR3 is TGTGCCAGCAGTTTAAGCTTAGTGGAAAATCAGCCCCAGCATTTT.

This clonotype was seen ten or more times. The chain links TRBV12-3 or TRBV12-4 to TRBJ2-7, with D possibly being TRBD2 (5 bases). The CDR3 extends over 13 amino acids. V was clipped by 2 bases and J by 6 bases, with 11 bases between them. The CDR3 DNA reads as TGTGCCAGCAGTTTATCGGGGATGGGCGAGCAGTACTTC. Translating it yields CASSLSGMGEQYF.

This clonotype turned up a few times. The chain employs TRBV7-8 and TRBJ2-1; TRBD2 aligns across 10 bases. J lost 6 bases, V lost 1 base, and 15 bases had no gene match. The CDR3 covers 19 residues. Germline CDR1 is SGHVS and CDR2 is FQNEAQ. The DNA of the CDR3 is TGTGCCAGCAGCTTAGGAAGAAAACTAGCGGGATTCTTCGGCAATGAGCAGTTCTTC. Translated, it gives CASSLGRKLAGFFGNEQFF.

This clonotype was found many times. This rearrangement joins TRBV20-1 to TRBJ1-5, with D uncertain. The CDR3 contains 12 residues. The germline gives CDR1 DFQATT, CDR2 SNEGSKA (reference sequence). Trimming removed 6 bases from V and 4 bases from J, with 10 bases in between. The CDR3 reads CSARSPNQPQHF. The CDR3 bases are TGCAGTGCGAGGTCTCCAAATCAGCCCCAGCATTTT.

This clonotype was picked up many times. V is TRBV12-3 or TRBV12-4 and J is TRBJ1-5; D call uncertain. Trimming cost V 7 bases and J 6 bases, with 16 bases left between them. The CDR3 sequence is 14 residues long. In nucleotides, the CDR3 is TGTGCCAGCACCGGAAGTGAGGGAGGTCAGCCCCAGCATTTT. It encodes CASTGSEGGQPQHF.